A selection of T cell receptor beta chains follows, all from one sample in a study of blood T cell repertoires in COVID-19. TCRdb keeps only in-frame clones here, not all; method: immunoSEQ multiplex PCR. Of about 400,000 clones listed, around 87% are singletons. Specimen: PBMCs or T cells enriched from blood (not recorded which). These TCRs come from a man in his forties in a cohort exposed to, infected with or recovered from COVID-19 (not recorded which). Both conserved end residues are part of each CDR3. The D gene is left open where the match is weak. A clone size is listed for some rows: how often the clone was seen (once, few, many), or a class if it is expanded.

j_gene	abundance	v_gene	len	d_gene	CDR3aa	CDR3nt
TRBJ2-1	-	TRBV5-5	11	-	CASSRQEEQFF	TGTGCCAGCAGCCGACAGGAGGAGCAGTTCTTC
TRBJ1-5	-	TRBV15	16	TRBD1	CATSREGGTVNQPQHF	TGTGCCACCAGCAGAGAAGGAGGGACAGTTAATCAGCCCCAGCATTTT
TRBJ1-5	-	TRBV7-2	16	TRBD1	CASTRQGGNSNQPQHF	TGTGCCAGCACCCGACAGGGAGGAAATAGCAATCAGCCCCAGCATTTT
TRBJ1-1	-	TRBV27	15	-	CASSLFPGLNTEAFF	TGTGCCAGCAGTTTATTTCCGGGGTTGAACACTGAAGCTTTCTTT
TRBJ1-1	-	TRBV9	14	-	CASSVGGRETEAFF	TGTGCCAGCAGCGTAGGGGGTCGGGAGACTGAAGCTTTCTTT
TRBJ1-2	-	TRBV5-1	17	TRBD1	CASSLVTGGATSYGYTF	TGCGCCAGCAGCTTGGTTACAGGGGGTGCGACCTCCTATGGCTACACCTTC
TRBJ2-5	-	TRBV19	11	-	CASRGGETQYF	TGTGCCAGCCGTGGCGGGGAGACCCAGTACTTC
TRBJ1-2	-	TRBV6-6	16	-	CASSYSGAEPNYGYTF	TGTGCCAGCAGTTACTCAGGGGCAGAGCCTAACTATGGCTACACCTTC
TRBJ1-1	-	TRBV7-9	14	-	CASSLAGQNTEAFF	TGTGCCAGCAGCTTAGCAGGACAGAACACTGAAGCTTTCTTT
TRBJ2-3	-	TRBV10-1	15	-	CASSWNLANTDTQYF	TGCGCCAGCAGTTGGAACCTAGCGAACACAGATACGCAGTATTTT
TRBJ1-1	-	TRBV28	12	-	CASSLGAGEAFF	TGTGCCAGCAGTTTAGGTGCAGGGGAAGCTTTCTTT
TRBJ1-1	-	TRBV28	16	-	CASSPLGQGNLAEAFF	TGTGCCAGCAGCCCCCTCGGCCAGGGGAATTTGGCTGAAGCTTTCTTT
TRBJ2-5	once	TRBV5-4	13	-	CASSLQGMETQYF	TGTGCCAGCAGCTTGCAGGGGATGGAGACCCAGTACTTC
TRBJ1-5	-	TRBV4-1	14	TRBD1	CASSQRDRGQPQHF	TGCGCCAGCAGCCAACGCGACAGGGGTCAGCCCCAGCATTTT
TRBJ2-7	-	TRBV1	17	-	CTSNPRGGSGVPYEQYF	TGCACCAGCAACCCAAGAGGTGGTAGCGGGGTACCCTACGAGCAGTACTTC
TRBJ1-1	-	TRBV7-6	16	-	CASSLLVTGSNTEAFF	TGTGCCAGCAGCCTTTTAGTTACAGGGTCGAACACTGAAGCTTTCTTT
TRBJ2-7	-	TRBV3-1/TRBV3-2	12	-	CASSLSYYEQYF	TGTGCCAGCAGTCTTAGTTATTACGAGCAGTACTTC
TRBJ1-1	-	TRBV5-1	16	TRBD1	CASSLAEDRRNTEAFF	TGCGCCAGCAGCTTGGCCGAGGACAGGCGTAACACTGAAGCTTTCTTT
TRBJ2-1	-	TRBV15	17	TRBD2	CATSRDLASGIVNEQFF	TGTGCCACCAGCAGAGATTTGGCTAGCGGGATTGTTAATGAGCAGTTCTTC
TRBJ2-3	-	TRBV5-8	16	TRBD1	CASSPLRTGETDTQYF	TGTGCCAGCAGCCCTCTACGGACAGGGGAGACAGATACGCAGTATTTT
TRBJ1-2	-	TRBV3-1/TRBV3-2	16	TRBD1	CASSPPDRGFNYGYTF	TGTGCCAGCAGCCCACCCGACAGGGGATTTAACTATGGCTACACCTTC
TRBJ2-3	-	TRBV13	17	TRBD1	CASSLQGAQYRADTQYF	TGTGCCAGCAGCTTGCAGGGGGCGCAATACCGGGCAGATACGCAGTATTTT
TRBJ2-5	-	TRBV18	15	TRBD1	CASSPGQGLQETQYF	TGTGCCAGCTCACCCGGACAGGGTCTCCAAGAGACCCAGTACTTC
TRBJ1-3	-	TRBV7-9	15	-	CASSLPGDSGNTIYF	TGTGCCAGCAGCTTACCGGGGGACTCGGGAAACACCATATATTTT
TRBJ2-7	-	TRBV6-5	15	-	CASSRERESSYEQYF	TGTGCCAGCAGCCGCGAGAGGGAATCCTCCTACGAGCAGTACTTC
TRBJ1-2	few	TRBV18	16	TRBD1	CASSPPGTGGTYGYTF	TGTGCCAGCTCACCTCCCGGGACAGGGGGCACCTATGGCTACACCTTC
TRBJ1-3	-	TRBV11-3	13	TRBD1	CASSQQGGNTIYF	TGTGCCAGCAGCCAACAGGGGGGAAACACCATATATTTT
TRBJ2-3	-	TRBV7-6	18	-	CASSLFTSVTGGADTQYF	TGTGCCAGCAGCTTATTCACGTCCGTTACAGGGGGGGCAGATACGCAGTATTTT